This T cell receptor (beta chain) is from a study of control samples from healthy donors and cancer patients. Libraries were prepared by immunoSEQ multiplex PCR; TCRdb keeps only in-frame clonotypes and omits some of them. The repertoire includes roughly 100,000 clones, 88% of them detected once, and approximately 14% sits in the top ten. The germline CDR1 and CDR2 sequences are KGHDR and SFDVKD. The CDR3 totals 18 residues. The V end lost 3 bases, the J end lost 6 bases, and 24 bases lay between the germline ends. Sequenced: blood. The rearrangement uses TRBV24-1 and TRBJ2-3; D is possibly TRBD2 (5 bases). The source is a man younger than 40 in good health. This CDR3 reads CATSDIKAGARAVDTQYF. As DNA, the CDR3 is TGTGCCACCAGTGATATTAAAGCAGGAGCGAGGGCGGTGGATACGCAGTATTTT.